Below, 25 T cell receptor beta chains from the same sample are listed, as sequenced in a study of blood T cell repertoires in COVID-19. Assay: immunoSEQ multiplex PCR; the TCRdb copy retains only in-frame clones and omits some. The sample carries tens of thousands of clones, 70% to 90% recorded once. The sample comprised peripheral blood. These receptors all come from a man aged 50 to 59 with active COVID-19.

The rearrangement joins TRBV21-1 to TRBJ1-2; no DNA check was done on the table's D call, TRBD1. TRBV21-1 constitutes a pseudogene. The CDR3 consists of 14 residues. CDR3 sequence reads: CASSKVAGSDGYTF. The CDR3, as DNA: TGTGCCAGCAGCAAAGTCGCAGGGTCGGATGGCTACACCTTC.

The chain carries TRBV7-8 and TRBJ1-4; 8 bases match TRBD1. Trimming at V came to 4 bases and at J to 3 bases, leaving 4 bases not matched to a gene. This CDR3 has 15 amino acids. Germline assignment: CDR1 SGHVS and CDR2 FQNEAQ. CDR3 in amino acids: CASSSNRGANEKLFF. CDR3 bases: TGTGCCAGCAGCTCCAACAGGGGGGCTAATGAAAAACTGTTTTTT.

J is TRBJ2-3 and V is TRBV7-3; 14 positions agree with TRBD2. The ends lost 1 base at V and 5 bases at J; junction bases unmatched: 8. The CDR3 consists of 18 residues. The germline CDR1 and CDR2 sequences are SGHTA and FQGTGA. The CDR3 loop reads CASSLNLRLAGGQDTQYF. The CDR3 nucleotides are TGTGCCAGCAGCTTAAACCTCCGACTAGCGGGAGGGCAAGATACGCAGTATTTT.

Of note for this clone: At one end, the junction sequence differs from germline, possibly due to a read error. This sequence joins TRBV2 and TRBJ2-1; 8 nucleotides match TRBD2. Germline V gives CDR1 SNHLY, CDR2 FYNNEI. CDR3 length: 14 residues. The CDR3 loop is CASSEVAGYNEQFF. CDR3 DNA: TGTGCCAGCAGCGAAGTAGCGGGGTACAATGAGCAGTTCTTC.

This chain uses TRBV4-1 with TRBJ2-1; 7 nucleotides align to TRBD2. V dropped 0 bases and J dropped 1; count of bases not matched to a gene: 6. This CDR3 comprises 17 residues. CDR1 is MGHRA and CDR2 is YSYEKL in the germline V gene. The CDR3 region is CASSQEGSGKSYNEQFF. CDR3 DNA: TGCGCCAGCAGCCAAGAAGGGAGCGGGAAATCCTACAATGAGCAGTTCTTC.

The rearrangement uses TRBV12-3 or TRBV12-4 and TRBJ2-1; D possibly corresponds to TRBD2 (5 bases). This CDR3 contains 13 residues. V dropped 3 bases and J dropped 5 bases, with 8 bases sitting between them. CDR3 coding DNA: TGTGCCAGCAGTTTGCGGGTCAACAATGAGCAGTTCTTC. Translating it yields CASSLRVNNEQFF.

The CDR3 DNA sequence: TGTGCCAGCAGCTTAGGCCGGGACAGATATAACTATGGCTACACCTTC. Protein sequence: CASSLGRDRYNYGYTF. The chain links TRBV7-9 to TRBJ1-2, with 7 bases matching TRBD1. There are 16 residues in the CDR3. Per germline, CDR1 SEHNR and CDR2 FQNEAQ (reference sequence). The V segment lost 1 base and the J segment 1 base; nucleotides outside the gene matches: 6.

The chain is built from TRBV11-2 and TRBJ2-7, with TRBD2 identical over 8 bases. This CDR3 has 15 residues. The germline CDR1 and CDR2 sequences are SGHAT and FQNNGV. Germline trimming cut 5 bases from V and 3 bases from J; bases unmatched to any gene: 9. CDR3 region: CASSGKTSALYEQYF. The CDR3 DNA sequence: TGTGCCAGCAGCGGAAAGACTAGCGCTCTCTACGAGCAGTACTTC.

The CDR3 protein is CASSLARPPYEQYF. The CDR3 nucleotides are TGTGCCAGCAGCTTAGCCAGGCCTCCCTACGAGCAGTACTTC. The V call is TRBV7-9, the J call TRBJ2-7; D gene uncertain. V lost 0 bases and J 2 bases, leaving 8 bases between the germline ends. Germline CDR1 is SEHNR and CDR2 is FQNEAQ (reference sequence). The CDR3 has 14 residues.

The V gene is TRBV2, the J gene TRBJ2-3, with 12 bases identical to TRBD2. The CDR3 loop spans 17 amino acids. CDR1 SNHLY and CDR2 FYNNEI come from the germline V gene. V dropped 4 bases and J dropped 3; count of bases not matched to a gene: 8. This chain's CDR3 is CASSVRASGGGTDTQYF. CDR3 nucleotides: TGTGCCAGCAGTGTTCGGGCTAGCGGGGGGGGTACAGATACGCAGTATTTT.

J is TRBJ1-5 and V is TRBV19; a possible D gene is TRBD1 (6 bases). The germline gives CDR1 LNHDA, CDR2 SQIVND (reference sequence). V lost 5 bases and J lost 4, with 12 bases in between. This CDR3 region has 14 residues. The CDR3 DNA reads as TGTGCCAGTAGTCGATACAGGGAAAATCAGCCCCAGCATTTT. Translation gives CASSRYRENQPQHF.

The CDR3 DNA reads TGTGCCAGCAGCCCGGGACAGACCTACGAGCAGTACTTC. This gives the protein CASSPGQTYEQYF. The V call is TRBV6-5, the J call TRBJ2-7; TRBD1 matches at 7 bases. The germline gives CDR1 MNHEY, CDR2 SVGAGI. CDR3 size: 13 residues. V dropped 6 bases and J dropped 2; count of bases not matched to a gene: 4.

The rearrangement links TRBV5-1 to TRBJ2-1; 10 nucleotides align to TRBD1. The trim removed 4 bases at V and 11 bases at J, leaving 9 bases unmatched. The CDR3 consists of 14 residues. Germline loops: CDR1 SGHRS, CDR2 YFSETQ. The CDR3 reads CASSTSGTGVQQFF. The CDR3 DNA follows: TGCGCCAGCAGCACCTCCGGGACAGGGGTTCAGCAGTTCTTC.

The genes are TRBV15 and TRBJ2-1; 16 bases are shared with TRBD2. Germline V gene lookup returns CDR1 LNHNV and CDR2 YYDKDF (reference sequence). The CDR3 loop spans 17 amino acids. V gave up 0 bases and J gave up 15 bases; unmatched junction bases: 11. The CDR3 sequence is CATSRDKGTSGRAPRFF. CDR3 sequence (DNA): TGTGCCACCAGCAGAGATAAAGGGACTAGCGGGAGGGCCCCTCGGTTCTTC.

The V gene is TRBV6-4, the J gene TRBJ2-3; D is perhaps TRBD2 (5 bases). CDR3 size: 16 residues. CDR1 and CDR2 from the germline V gene are MRHNA and SNTAGT. V was trimmed by 0 bases and J by 2 bases, leaving 12 bases between them. CDR3 region: CASSDSGSEYTDTQYF. The CDR3 DNA reads as TGTGCCAGCAGTGACTCGGGTAGCGAATACACAGATACGCAGTATTTT.

V is TRBV30 and J is TRBJ1-5; D possibly corresponds to TRBD1 (5 bases). Trimming removed 2 bases from V and 1 base from J, with 9 bases in between. Germline V gives CDR1 GTSNPN, CDR2 SVGIG (reference sequence). The CDR3 extends over 14 amino acids. CDR3 nucleotide sequence: TGTGCCTGGAGTAGGGGCAGAAGCAATCAGCCCCAGCATTTT. Translating gives CAWSRGRSNQPQHF. Together with reference TRBV30 and TRBJ1-5, the CDR3 gives the full variable domain: SQTIHQWPATLVQPVGSPLSLECTVEGTSNPNLYWYRQAAGRGLQLLFYSVGIGQISSEVPQNLSASRPQDRQFILSSKKLLLSDSGFYLCAWSRGRSNQPQHFGDGTRLSIL.

V is TRBV6-2 or TRBV6-3 and J is TRBJ1-2; D is undetermined. Looked up from germline, CDR1 is MNHEY and CDR2 is SVGEGT. The CDR3 is made up of 14 amino acids. V lost 3 bases to trimming and J lost 4 bases, with 12 bases between them. The CDR3 region has the DNA TGTGCCAGCAGTTATGACACACTCCTCTATGGCTACACCTTC. The encoded protein is CASSYDTLLYGYTF.

This chain links TRBV4-1 with TRBJ1-1; no clear D. Germline assignment: CDR1 MGHRA and CDR2 YSYEKL. V was shortened by 1 base and J by 3 bases, with 6 bases between the two germline ends. CDR3 size: 13 residues. In nucleotides, the CDR3 is TGCGCCAGCAGCCAAGGTAGATACACTGAAGCTTTCTTT. This translates into CASSQGRYTEAFF.

Here the CDR3 DNA reads TGCGCCAGCAGCTTAATGACAGGGGACTCCACAGATACGCAGTATTTT. This codes for CASSLMTGDSTDTQYF. The chain combines TRBV5-1 with TRBJ2-3; 8 nucleotides line up with TRBD1. V was clipped by 2 bases and J by 2 bases; unmatched bases: 7. The CDR3 is made up of 16 amino acids. Germline assignment: CDR1 SGHRS and CDR2 YFSETQ.

The CDR3 sequence is CASSHVKTSGRNTGELFF. The CDR3 DNA reads as TGCGCCAGCAGCCATGTCAAGACTAGCGGGAGGAACACCGGGGAGCTGTTTTTT. The V call is TRBV4-3, the J call TRBJ2-2; 12 bases map to TRBD2. The junction had 6 bases not matched to a gene; V was cut back by 3 bases and J by 1 base. The germline gives CDR1 LGHNA, CDR2 YSLEER. The CDR3 totals 18 residues.

V and J are TRBV7-9 and TRBJ2-2; D is undetermined. Germline-derived CDR1 and CDR2 are SEHNR and FQNEAQ (reference sequence). Trimming took 1 base from V and 5 from J, leaving 5 bases between them. The CDR3 contains 13 residues. As DNA, the CDR3 is TGTGCCAGCAGCTTAGTCCAAACCGGGGAGCTGTTTTTT. It codes for CASSLVQTGELFF.

The CDR3 DNA sequence: TGTGCCAGCAGCCAAGAAGACAGGGGGTCCGGAAACACCATATATTTT. It codes for CASSQEDRGSGNTIYF. V gene TRBV3-1 (or the pseudogene TRBV3-2) combines with J gene TRBJ1-3; 9 bases map to TRBD1. Per the germline V gene, CDR1 is LGHDT and CDR2 is YNNKEL (reference sequence). CDR3 size: 16 residues. V lost 0 bases, J lost 4 bases, and 4 bases stayed unmatched.

In its sample, this clone was seen once. The chain is built from TRBV5-1 and TRBJ1-1, with 8 nucleotides matching TRBD1. Per the germline V gene, CDR1 is SGHRS and CDR2 is YFSETQ. The CDR3 contains 13 residues. V was pared by 3 bases and J by 7 bases, with 5 bases of the junction left unmatched. The DNA for the CDR3 is TGCGCCAGCAGCTCAGGGGGCCGGAATGAAGCTTTCTTT. Translated, it gives CASSSGGRNEAFF.

This clone was detected once. V is TRBV30 and J is TRBJ2-1; no clear D gene. This CDR3 has 13 residues. V shed 0 bases and J shed 6 bases, with 9 bases lying between them. CDR1 is GTSNPN and CDR2 is SVGIG in the germline V gene (reference sequence). CDR3 protein: CAWSVPNLNEQFF. In DNA, the CDR3 is TGTGCCTGGAGTGTTCCTAATCTCAATGAGCAGTTCTTC.

The chain employs TRBV5-1 and TRBJ2-7; TRBD2 matches at 10 bases. The CDR3 is 14 amino acids. J lost 5 bases, V lost 4 bases, and 6 bases had no gene match. Per the germline V gene, CDR1 is SGHRS and CDR2 is YFSETQ. CDR3 DNA sequence: TGCGCCAGCAGCCCTCCTCTAGCGGGAGACGAGCAGTACTTC. It specifies CASSPPLAGDEQYF.